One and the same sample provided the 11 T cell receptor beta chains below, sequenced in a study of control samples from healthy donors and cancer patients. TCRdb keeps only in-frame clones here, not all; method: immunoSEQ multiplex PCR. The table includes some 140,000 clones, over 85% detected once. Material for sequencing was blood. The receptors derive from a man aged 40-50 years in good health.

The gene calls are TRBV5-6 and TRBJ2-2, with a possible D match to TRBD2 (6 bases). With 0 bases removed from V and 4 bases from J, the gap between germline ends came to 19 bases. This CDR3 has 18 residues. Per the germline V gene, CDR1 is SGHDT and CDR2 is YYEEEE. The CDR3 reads CASSLEYHWGESTGELFF. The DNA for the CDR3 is TGTGCCAGCAGCTTGGAGTATCATTGGGGGGAGTCCACCGGGGAGCTGTTTTTT. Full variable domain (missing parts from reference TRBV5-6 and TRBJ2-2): DAGVTQSPTHLIKTRGQQVTLRCSPKSGHDTVSWYQQALGQGPQFIFQYYEEEERQRGNFPDRFSGHQFPNYSSELNVNALLLGDSALYLCASSLEYHWGESTGELFFGEGSRLTVL.

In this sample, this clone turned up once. CDR3 DNA: TGTGCCAGCAGCTGGGGGGGCTCCTACGAGCAGTACTTC. Translation gives CASSWGGSYEQYF. The chain employs TRBV5-4 and TRBJ2-7, with 7 bases matching TRBD2. V was clipped by 3 bases and J by 0 bases; unmatched bases: 0. The CDR3 length is 13 residues. Germline values: CDR1 SGHNT, CDR2 YYREEE (reference sequence).

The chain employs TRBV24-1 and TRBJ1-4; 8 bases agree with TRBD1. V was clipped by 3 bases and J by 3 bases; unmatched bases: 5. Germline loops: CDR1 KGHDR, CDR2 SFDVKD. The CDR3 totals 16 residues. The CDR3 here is CATSDRQGRANEKLFF. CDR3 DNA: TGTGCCACCAGTGATAGACAGGGGAGAGCTAATGAAAAACTGTTTTTT.

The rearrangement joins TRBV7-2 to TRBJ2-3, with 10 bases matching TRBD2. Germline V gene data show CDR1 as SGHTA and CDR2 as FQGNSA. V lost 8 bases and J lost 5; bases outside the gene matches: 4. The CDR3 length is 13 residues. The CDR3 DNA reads TGTGCCAGCGGGTCTAGCGGGGGAGATACGCAGTATTTT. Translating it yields CASGSSGGDTQYF. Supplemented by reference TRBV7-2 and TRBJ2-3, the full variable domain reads GAGVSQSPSNKVTEKGKDVELRCDPISGHTALYWYRQSLGQGLEFLIYFQGNSAPDKSGLPSDRFSAERTGGSVSTLTIQRTQQEDSAVYLCASGSSGGDTQYFGPGTRLTVL.

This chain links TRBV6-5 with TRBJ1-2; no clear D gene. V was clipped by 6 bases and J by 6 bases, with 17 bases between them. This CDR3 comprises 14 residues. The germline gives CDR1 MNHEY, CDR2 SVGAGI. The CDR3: CASRALTIIHGYTF. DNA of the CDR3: TGTGCCAGCAGGGCCCTGACAATTATCCATGGCTACACCTTC.

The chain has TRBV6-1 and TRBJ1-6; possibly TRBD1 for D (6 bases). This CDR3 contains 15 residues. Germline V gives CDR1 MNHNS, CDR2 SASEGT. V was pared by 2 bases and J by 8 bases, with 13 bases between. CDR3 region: CASSELTGADSPLHF. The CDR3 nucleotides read TGTGCCAGCAGTGAACTAACGGGGGCGGATTCACCCCTCCACTTT.

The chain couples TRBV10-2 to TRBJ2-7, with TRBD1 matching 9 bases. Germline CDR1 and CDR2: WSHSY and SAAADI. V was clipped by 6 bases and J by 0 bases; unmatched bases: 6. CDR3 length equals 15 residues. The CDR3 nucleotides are TGCGCCAGCAGCTCCGGGACAGGGAGCTCCTACGAGCAGTACTTC. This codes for CASSSGTGSSYEQYF.

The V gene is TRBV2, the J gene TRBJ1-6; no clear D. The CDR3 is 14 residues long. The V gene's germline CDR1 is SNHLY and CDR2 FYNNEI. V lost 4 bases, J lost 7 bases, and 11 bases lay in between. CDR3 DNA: TGTGCCAGCAGTGGTACTGGACTGAATTCACCCCTCCACTTT. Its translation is CASSGTGLNSPLHF.

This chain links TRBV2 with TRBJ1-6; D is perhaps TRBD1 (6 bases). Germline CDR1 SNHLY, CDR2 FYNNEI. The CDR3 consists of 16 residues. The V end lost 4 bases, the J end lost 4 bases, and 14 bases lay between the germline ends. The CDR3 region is CASSGPQGPYNSPLHF. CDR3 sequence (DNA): TGTGCCAGCAGTGGCCCTCAGGGGCCGTATAATTCACCCCTCCACTTT. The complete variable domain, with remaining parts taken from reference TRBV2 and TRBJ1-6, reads EPEVTQTPSHQVTQMGQEVILRCVPISNHLYFYWYRQILGQKVEFLVSFYNNEISEKSEIFDDQFSVERPDGSNFTLKIRSTKLEDSAMYFCASSGPQGPYNSPLHFGNGTRLTVT.

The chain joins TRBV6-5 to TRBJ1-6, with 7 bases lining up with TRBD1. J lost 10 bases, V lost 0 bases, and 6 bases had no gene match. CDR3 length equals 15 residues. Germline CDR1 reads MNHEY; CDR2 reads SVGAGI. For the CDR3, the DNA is TGTGCCAGCAGTTACTCGAGGGGGCATGGATCACCCCTCCACTTT. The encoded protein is CASSYSRGHGSPLHF.

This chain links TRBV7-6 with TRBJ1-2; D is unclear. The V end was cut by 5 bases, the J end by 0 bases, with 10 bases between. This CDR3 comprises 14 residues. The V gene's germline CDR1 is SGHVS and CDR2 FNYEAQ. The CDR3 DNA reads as TGTGCCAGCAGCCCCAGTACTACTAACTATGGCTACACCTTC. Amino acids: CASSPSTTNYGYTF. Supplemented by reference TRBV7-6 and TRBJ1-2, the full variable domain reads GAGVSQSPRYKVTKRGQDVALRCDPISGHVSLYWYRQALGQGPEFLTYFNYEAQQDKSGLPNDRFSAERPEGSISTLTIQRTEQRDSAMYRCASSPSTTNYGYTFGSGTRLTVV.